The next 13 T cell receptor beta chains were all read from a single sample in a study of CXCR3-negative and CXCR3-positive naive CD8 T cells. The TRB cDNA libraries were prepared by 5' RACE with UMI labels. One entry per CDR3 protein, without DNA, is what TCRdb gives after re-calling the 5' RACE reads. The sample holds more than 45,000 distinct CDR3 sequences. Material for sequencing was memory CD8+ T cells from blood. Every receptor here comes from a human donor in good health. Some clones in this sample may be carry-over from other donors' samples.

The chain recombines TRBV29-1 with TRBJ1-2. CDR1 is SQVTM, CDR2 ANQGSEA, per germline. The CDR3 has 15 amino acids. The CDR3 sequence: CSVGGTSNINYGYTF.

CDR3 region: CASSYGQSSYEQYF. V gene TRBV6-2 or TRBV6-3 combines with J gene TRBJ2-7; TCRdb's D call of TRBD1 is untestable without DNA. CDR1 MNHEY and CDR2 SVGEGT come from the germline V gene. The CDR3 totals 14 residues.

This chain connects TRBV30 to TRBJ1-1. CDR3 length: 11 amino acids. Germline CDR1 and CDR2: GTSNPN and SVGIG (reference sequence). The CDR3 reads CAWSVSGGAFF.

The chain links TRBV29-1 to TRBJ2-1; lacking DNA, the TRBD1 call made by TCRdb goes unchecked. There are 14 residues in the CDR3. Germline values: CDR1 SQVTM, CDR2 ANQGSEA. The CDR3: CSVGLRTTNNEQFF.

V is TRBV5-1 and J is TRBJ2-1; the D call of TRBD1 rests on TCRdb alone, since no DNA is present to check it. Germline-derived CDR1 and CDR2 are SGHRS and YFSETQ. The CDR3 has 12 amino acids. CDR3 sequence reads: CASRHPGDEQFF.

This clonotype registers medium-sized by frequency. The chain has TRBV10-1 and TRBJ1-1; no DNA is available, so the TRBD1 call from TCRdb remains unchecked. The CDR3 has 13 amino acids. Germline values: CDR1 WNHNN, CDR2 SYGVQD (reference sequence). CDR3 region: CASMGQESAEAFF.

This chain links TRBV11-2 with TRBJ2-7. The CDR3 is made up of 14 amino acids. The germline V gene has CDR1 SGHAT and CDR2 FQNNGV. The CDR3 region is CASSWQANSYEQYF.

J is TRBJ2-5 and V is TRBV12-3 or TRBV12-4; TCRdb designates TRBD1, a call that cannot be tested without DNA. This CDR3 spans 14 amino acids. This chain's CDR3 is CASSKQGGQETQYF.

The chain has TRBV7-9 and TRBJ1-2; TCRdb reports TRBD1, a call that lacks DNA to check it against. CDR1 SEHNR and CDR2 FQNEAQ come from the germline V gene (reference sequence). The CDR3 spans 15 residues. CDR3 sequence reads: CASSLESGQPFGYTF.

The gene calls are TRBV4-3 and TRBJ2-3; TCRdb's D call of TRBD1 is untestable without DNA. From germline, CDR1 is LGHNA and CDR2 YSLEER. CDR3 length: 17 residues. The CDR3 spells CASSQELVGGATDTQYF.

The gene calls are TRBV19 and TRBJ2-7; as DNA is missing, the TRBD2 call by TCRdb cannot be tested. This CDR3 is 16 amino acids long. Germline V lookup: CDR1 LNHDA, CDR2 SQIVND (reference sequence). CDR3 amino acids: CASSMFGSGGQEEQYF.

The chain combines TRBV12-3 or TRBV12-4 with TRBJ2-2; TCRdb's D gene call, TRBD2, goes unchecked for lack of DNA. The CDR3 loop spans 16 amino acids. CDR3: CASSLASGYGTGELFF.

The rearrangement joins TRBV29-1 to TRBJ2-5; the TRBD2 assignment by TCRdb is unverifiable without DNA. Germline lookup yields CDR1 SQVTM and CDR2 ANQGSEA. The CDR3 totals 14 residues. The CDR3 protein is CSVVLAGASETQYF.